This T cell receptor beta chain comes out of a study of naive and memory T cell subsets. Notes on the study in general: Between naive and memory subsets, TCR abundance power law exponents differed.

This clonotype was recorded at least ten times. Its antigen is as yet unknown. Both TRBC1 and TRBC2 were covered by a beta constant-region primer of two equimolar oligonucleotides. Ligated cDNA was amplified by four rounds of PCR with nested alpha and beta constant-region primers and SP2. TCRdb redid the calling of the UMI-ligation and nested PCR reads with MiXCR, one entry per CDR3 protein. The sample records about 85,000 distinct CDR3 sequences, roughly 13% being singletons. Trimming left V 3 bases short and J 0 bases short, with 12 bases between. CDR1 and CDR2 (germline): WSHSY, SAAADI. This CDR3 contains 15 residues.

The TCR originated in a human donor in good health. Sequenced input: central memory CD4+ T cells from blood. This rearrangement joins TRBV10-2 to TRBJ2-7; the D call may be TRBD1 or TRBD2 (5 bases each). CDR3 nucleotides: TGCGCCAGCAGTGACCAAGCCGGGGCCTCCTACGAGCAGTACTTC. Protein: CASSDQAGASYEQYF.